These 5 T cell receptor beta chains share one sample of origin, sequenced in a study of early T cells in non-severe SARS-CoV-2 infection. Each CDR3 protein is one row after TCRdb ran MiXCR on the 5' RACE reads. The table includes 60,000 to 90,000 distinct CDR3 sequences, 8.5% to 10% detected once. Source material: whole blood. The receptors were sampled from an adult who was a healthcare worker with PCR-confirmed SARS-CoV-2 infection or an uninfected control (not recorded which).

This clonotype has at least ten counts. The rearrangement joins TRBV20-1 to TRBJ2-7, with 8 bases fitting TRBD2. This CDR3 contains 16 residues. V was clipped by 0 bases and J by 6 bases; unmatched bases: 13. CDR1 and CDR2 from the germline V gene are DFQATT and SNEGSKA (reference sequence). CDR3: CSAREPPPGGLGEQYF. CDR3 in DNA: TGCAGTGCTAGAGAACCGCCCCCGGGAGGGCTGGGCGAGCAGTACTTC.

A few counts support this clonotype. This rearrangement joins TRBV9 to TRBJ2-1, with TRBD2 identical over 9 bases. The V gene's germline CDR1 is SGDLS and CDR2 YYNGEE. The CDR3 extends over 16 amino acids. Losses at the gene ends were 0 bases for V and 9 bases for J; bases not matched to a gene: 10. The CDR3: CASSVGGAGGRSEQFF. As DNA, the CDR3 is TGTGCCAGCAGCGTAGGGGGCGCGGGAGGGAGAAGTGAGCAGTTCTTC.

This clonotype was seen ten or more times. The chain couples TRBV18 to TRBJ1-1; D gene ambiguous. V was pared by 2 bases and J by 0 bases, with 7 bases between. The CDR3 runs 14 residues. The V gene's germline CDR1 is KGHSH and CDR2 LQKENI. The CDR3 DNA reads as TGTGCCAGCTCACCATCCACAGTGAACACTGAAGCTTTCTTT. It codes for CASSPSTVNTEAFF.

This clonotype was observed many times. The rearrangement uses TRBV11-3 and TRBJ2-7; no clear D. The CDR3 consists of 13 residues. V was clipped by 1 base and J by 3 bases, with 7 bases between them. The germline V gene encodes CDR1 SGHNT and CDR2 YENEEA. The CDR3 sequence: CASSLVGGYEQYF. Here the CDR3 DNA reads TGTGCCAGCAGCTTAGTGGGCGGCTACGAGCAGTACTTC.

This sequence joins TRBV27 and TRBJ2-2; TRBD1 aligns across 9 bases. CDR1 is MNHEY and CDR2 is SMNVEV in the germline V gene (reference sequence). With V trimmed by 6 bases and J by 3 bases, 5 bases remained unmatched. This CDR3 is 15 amino acids long. CDR3 loop: CASRGGQGHTGELFF. The CDR3 bases are TGTGCCAGCAGGGGGGGACAGGGTCACACCGGGGAGCTGTTTTTT.